The source of this T cell receptor beta chain is a study of blood T cell repertoires in COVID-19. The wider study: Sample material is recorded as cDNA or gDNA derived from T cells, B-cell-depleted T cells, or PBMCs.

Trimming took 5 bases from V and 6 from J; bases not matched to a gene: 4. In germline, CDR1 is LNHDA, CDR2 SQIVND (reference sequence). CDR3 size: 13 residues. Only in-frame clones appear in the TCRdb table, and some are missing; sequencing was by immunoSEQ multiplex PCR. The table has about 240,000 clones, just under 85% seen once. The chain is built from TRBV19 and TRBJ1-5; 7 bases are shared with TRBD1. The TCR sequence derives from a woman aged 60-70 years with active or convalescent COVID-19. Specimen: peripheral blood. CDR3 bases: TGTGCCAGTAGTGCAGGGGGGAGTCAGCCCCAGCATTTT. It is translated as CASSAGGSQPQHF.